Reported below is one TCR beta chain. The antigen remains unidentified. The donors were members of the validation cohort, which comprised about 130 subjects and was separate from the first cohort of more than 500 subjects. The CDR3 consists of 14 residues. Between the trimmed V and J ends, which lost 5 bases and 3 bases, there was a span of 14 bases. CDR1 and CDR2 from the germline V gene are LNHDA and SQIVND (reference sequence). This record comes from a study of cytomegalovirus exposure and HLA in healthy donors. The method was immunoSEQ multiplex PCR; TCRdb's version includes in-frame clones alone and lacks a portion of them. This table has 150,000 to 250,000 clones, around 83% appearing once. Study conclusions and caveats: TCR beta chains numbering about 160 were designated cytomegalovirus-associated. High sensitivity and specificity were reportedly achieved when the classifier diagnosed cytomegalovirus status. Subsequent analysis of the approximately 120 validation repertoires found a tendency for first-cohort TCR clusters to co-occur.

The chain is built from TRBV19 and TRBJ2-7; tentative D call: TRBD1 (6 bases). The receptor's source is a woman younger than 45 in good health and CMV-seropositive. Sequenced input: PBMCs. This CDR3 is CASSSRQAYYEQYF. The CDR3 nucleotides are TGTGCCAGTAGTTCCCGACAGGCGTACTACGAGCAGTACTTC.